This entry concerns a single T cell receptor beta chain. The V and J ends lost 0 bases and 6 bases respectively, with 15 bases between them. CDR3 length: 16 residues. CDR1 is KGHSH, CDR2 LQKENI, per germline. As originally analysed: From reference gene primer amplification, estimates of nucleated cell counts were derived. The assay was immunoSEQ multiplex PCR, and TCRdb's table has in-frame clones only and misses some. D and trimming come from the DNA, and the V and J calls and clone size come from that table. The data contain about 130,000 clones, 83% of them singletons. This sample stems from a study of blood T cell repertoires in COVID-19. Overall study: The United States, Italy and Spain were the sources of the acute and convalescent COVID-19 samples.

Clinical history reported by participants formed the basis on which cohorts were assigned. Recovery meant two consecutive negative NP/OP PCR tests, professional clearance, or resolved symptoms. Sequencing input: PBMCs or T cells enriched from blood (not recorded which). The sequence was collected from a man younger than 45 who had recovered from COVID-19. The rearrangement joins TRBV18 to TRBJ2-1; maybe TRBD1 (5 bases). CDR3: CASSPPGSVGLNEQFF. CDR3 DNA: TGTGCCAGCTCACCACCGGGGTCGGTGGGGCTCAATGAGCAGTTCTTC.